This T cell receptor (beta chain) was obtained from a study of blood T cell repertoires in COVID-19. Across the whole study: The study drew acute and convalescent COVID-19 samples from the United States, Italy and Spain. The cDNA or gDNA used as material had been derived from T cells, B-cell-depleted T cells, or PBMCs.

Germline CDR1 reads LNHDA; CDR2 reads SQIVND (reference sequence). Trimming left V 1 base short and J 5 bases short, with 19 bases between. This CDR3 has 17 residues. Original data processing: Estimation of nucleated cell counts was performed using reference gene primer amplification. Repertoires were generated with immunoSEQ multiplex PCR, while TCRdb's copy carries only in-frame clones and drops some. V, J and clone size are those of that table, while D and trimming were read from the DNA. The table has approximately 110,000 clones, around 89% seen once; the top ten hold approximately 4.2%. The clonotype was recovered from a woman aged 45 to 65 with acute or convalescent COVID-19. The chain recombines TRBV19 with TRBJ2-3; the D gene is possibly TRBD2 (6 bases). The sequencing sample was made of peripheral blood. The CDR3 protein is CASSIVKSMWGEDTQYF. The CDR3, as DNA: TGTGCCAGTAGTATAGTCAAGTCAATGTGGGGGGAAGATACGCAGTATTTT. The full variable domain, with the rest looked up from reference TRBV19 and TRBJ2-3, is DGGITQSPKYLFRKEGQNVTLSCEQNLNHDAMYWYRQDPGQGLRLIYYSQIVNDFQKGDIAEGYSVSREKKESFPLTVTSAQKNPTAFYLCASSIVKSMWGEDTQYFGPGTRLTVL.